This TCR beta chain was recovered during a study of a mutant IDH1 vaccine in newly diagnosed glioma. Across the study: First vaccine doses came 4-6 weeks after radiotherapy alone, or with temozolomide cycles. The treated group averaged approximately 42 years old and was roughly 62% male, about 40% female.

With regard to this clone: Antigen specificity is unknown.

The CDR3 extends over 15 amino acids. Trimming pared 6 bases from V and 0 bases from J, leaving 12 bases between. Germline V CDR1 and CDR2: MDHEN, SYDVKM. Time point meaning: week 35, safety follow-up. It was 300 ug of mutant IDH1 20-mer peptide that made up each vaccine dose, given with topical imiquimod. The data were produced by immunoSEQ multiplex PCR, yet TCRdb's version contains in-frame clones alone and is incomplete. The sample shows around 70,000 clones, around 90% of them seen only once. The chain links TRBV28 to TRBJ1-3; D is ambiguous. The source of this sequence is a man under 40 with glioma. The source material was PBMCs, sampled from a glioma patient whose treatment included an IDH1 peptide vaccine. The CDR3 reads CASRLSLSSGNTIYF. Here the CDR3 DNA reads TGTGCCAGCAGGCTTAGTCTGAGCTCTGGAAACACCATATATTTT.